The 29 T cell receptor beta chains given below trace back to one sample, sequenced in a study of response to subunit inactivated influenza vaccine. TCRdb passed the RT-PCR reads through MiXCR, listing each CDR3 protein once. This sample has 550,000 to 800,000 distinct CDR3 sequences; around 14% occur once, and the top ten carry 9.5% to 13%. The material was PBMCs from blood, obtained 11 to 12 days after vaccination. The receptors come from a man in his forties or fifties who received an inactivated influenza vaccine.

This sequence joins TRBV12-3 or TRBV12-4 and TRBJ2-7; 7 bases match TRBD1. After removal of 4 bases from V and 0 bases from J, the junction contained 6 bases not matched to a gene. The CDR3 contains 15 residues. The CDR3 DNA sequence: TGTGCCAGCAGTTCCACGGACAGGAGCTCCTACGAGCAGTACTTC. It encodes CASSSTDRSSYEQYF.

Here the CDR3 DNA reads TGTGCCATCAGTGTGACAGGGGTGGCCTACGAGCAGTACTTC. Translated, it gives CAISVTGVAYEQYF. This chain links TRBV10-3 with TRBJ2-7, with 8 nucleotides matching TRBD1. The CDR3 totals 14 residues. V trimming: 4 bases; J trimming: 2 bases; junction bases outside the gene matches: 4. Germline lookup yields CDR1 ENHRY and CDR2 SYGVKD.

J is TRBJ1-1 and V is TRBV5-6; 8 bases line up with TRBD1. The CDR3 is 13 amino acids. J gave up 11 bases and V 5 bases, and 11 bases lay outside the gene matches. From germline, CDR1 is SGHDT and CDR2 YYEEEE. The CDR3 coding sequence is TGTGCCAGCAGTCCTGACAGGGGATCGTGGGCTTTCTTT. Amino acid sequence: CASSPDRGSWAFF.

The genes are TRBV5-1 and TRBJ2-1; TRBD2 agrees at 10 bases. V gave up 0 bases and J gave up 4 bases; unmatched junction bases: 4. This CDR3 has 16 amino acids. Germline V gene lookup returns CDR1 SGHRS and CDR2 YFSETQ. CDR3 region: CASSLEASGSYNEQFF. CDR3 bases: TGCGCCAGCAGCTTGGAGGCTAGCGGGAGTTACAATGAGCAGTTCTTC.

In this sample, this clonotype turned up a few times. CDR3 amino acids: CASSLRTLPAVFF. The CDR3 DNA is TGTGCCAGCAGCCTTCGGACTCTCCCGGCAGTTTTCTTT. V gene TRBV7-3 combines with J gene TRBJ1-1; D is unresolved. The CDR3 is 13 residues long. The V gene lost 5 bases and the J gene lost 13 bases, with 20 bases spanning the gap. Per germline, CDR1 SGHTA and CDR2 FQGTGA.

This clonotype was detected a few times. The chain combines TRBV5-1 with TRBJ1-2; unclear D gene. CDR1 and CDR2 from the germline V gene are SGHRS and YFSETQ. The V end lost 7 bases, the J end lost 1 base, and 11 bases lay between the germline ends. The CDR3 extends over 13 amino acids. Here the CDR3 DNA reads TGCGCCAGCGGTGAAGCTCTTAACTATGGCTACACCTTC. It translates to CASGEALNYGYTF.

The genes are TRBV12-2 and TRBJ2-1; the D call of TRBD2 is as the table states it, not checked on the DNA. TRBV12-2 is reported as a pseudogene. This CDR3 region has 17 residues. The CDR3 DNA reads TGTGCAAGTCGCTCCAACCCTACCGGGCCGACCTACAATGAGCAGTTCTTC. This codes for CASRSNPTGPTYNEQFF.

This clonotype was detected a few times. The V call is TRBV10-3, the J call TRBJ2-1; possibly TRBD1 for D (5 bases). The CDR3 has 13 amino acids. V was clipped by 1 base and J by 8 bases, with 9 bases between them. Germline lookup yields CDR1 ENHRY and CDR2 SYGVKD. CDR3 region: CAISELGAYEQFF. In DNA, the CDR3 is TGTGCCATCAGTGAGTTAGGGGCCTATGAGCAGTTCTTC.

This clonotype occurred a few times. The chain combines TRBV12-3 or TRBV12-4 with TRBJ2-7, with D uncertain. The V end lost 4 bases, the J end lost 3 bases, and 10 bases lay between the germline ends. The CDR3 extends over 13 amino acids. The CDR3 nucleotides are TGTGCCAGCAGTTATTCCCCTAACTACGAGCAGTACTTC. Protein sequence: CASSYSPNYEQYF.

The chain's CDR3 is CASSLVAGAAYEQYF. Written as DNA, the CDR3 is TGCGCCAGCAGCTTGGTAGCGGGAGCGGCCTACGAGCAGTACTTC. The gene calls are TRBV5-1 and TRBJ2-7; 9 bases match TRBD2. This CDR3 has 15 amino acids. CDR1 SGHRS and CDR2 YFSETQ come from the germline V gene. V lost 0 bases and J lost 2; bases outside the gene matches: 3.

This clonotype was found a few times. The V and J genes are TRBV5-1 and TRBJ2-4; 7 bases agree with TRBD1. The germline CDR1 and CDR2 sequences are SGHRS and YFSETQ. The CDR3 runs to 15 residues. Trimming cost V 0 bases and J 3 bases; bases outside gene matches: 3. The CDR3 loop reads CASSLAGTDKNIQYF. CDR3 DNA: TGCGCCAGCAGCTTGGCCGGGACAGACAAAAACATTCAGTACTTC.

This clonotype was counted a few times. The CDR3 spells CASSPGDRGETQYF. CDR3 nucleotides: TGTGCCAGCAGTCCCGGGGACAGGGGTGAGACCCAGTACTTC. The rearrangement links TRBV4-2 to TRBJ2-5, with TRBD1 matching 10 bases. The germline CDR1 and CDR2 sequences are LGHNA and YNFKEQ. J lost 5 bases, V lost 6 bases, and 6 bases had no gene match. The CDR3 runs to 14 residues.

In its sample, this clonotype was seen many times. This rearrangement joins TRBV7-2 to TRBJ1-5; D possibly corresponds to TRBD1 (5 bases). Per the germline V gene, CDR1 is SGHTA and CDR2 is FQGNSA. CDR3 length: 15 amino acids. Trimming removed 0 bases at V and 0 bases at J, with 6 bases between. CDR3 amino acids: CASSLAQGSNQPQHF. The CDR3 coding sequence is TGTGCCAGCAGCTTAGCCCAGGGTAGCAATCAGCCCCAGCATTTT.

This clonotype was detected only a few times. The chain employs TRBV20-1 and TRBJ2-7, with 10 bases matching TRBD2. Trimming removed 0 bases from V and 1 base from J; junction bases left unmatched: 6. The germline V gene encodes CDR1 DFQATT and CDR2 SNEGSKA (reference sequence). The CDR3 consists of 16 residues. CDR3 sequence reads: CSARDPSGRGSYEQYF. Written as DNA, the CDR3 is TGCAGTGCTAGAGACCCTAGCGGGAGAGGGTCCTACGAGCAGTACTTC.

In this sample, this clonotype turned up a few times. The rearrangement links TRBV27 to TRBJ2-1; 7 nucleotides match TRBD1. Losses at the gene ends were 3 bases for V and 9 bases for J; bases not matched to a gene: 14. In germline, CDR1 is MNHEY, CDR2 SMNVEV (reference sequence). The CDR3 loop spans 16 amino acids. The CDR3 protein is CASSFAPGQTISEQFF. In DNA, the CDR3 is TGTGCCAGCAGTTTTGCCCCGGGACAGACGATAAGTGAGCAGTTCTTC.

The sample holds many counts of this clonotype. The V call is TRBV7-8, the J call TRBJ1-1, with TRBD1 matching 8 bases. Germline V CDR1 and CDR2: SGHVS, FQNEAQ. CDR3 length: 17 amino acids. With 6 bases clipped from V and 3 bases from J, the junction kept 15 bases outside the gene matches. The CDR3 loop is CASSQDRVGMRDTEAFF. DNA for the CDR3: TGTGCCAGCAGTCAGGACAGGGTGGGTATGAGGGACACTGAAGCTTTCTTT.

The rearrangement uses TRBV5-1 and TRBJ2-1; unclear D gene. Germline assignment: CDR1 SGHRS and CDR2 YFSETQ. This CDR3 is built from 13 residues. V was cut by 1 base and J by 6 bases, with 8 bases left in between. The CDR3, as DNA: TGCGCCAGCAGCTTGAGGGTGGCCAATGAGCAGTTCTTC. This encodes CASSLRVANEQFF.

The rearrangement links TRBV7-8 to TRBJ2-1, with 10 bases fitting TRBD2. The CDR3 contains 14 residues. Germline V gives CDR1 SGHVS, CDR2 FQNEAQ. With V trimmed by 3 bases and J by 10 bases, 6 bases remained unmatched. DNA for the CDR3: TGTGCCAGCAGCTTCTTTAGCGGGGGGACCGAGCAGTTCTTC. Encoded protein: CASSFFSGGTEQFF. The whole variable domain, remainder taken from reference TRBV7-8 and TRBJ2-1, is GAGVSQSPRYKVAKRGQDVALRCDPISGHVSLFWYQQALGQGPEFLTYFQNEAQLDKSGLPSDRFFAERPEGSVSTLKIQRTQQEDSAVYLCASSFFSGGTEQFFGPGTRLTVL.

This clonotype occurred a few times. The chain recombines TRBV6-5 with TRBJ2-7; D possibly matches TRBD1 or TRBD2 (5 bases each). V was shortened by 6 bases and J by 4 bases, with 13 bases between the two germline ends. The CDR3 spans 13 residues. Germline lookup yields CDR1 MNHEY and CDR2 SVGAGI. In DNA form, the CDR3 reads TGTGCCAGCAGACTCAAGTGGGGGTACGAGCAGTACTTC. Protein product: CASRLKWGYEQYF.

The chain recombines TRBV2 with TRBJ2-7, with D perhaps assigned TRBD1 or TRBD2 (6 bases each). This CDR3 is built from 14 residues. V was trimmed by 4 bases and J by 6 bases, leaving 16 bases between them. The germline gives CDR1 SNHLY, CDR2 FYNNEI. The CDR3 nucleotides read TGTGCCAGCAGTGGGGGGCTAGCGAGGGGCGAGCAGTACTTC. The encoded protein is CASSGGLARGEQYF.

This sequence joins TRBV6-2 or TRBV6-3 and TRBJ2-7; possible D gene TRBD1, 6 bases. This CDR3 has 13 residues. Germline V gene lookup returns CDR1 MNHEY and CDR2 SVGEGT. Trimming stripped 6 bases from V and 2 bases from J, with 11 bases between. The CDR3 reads CASRQQGPYEQYF. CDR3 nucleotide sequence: TGTGCCAGCAGACAACAGGGACCCTACGAGCAGTACTTC.

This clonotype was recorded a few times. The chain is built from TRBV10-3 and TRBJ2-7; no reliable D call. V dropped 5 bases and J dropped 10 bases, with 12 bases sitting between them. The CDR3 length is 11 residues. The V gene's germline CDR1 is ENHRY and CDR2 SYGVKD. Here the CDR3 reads CAISRSALQYF. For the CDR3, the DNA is TGTGCCATCAGTAGGTCCGCTCTTCAGTACTTC.

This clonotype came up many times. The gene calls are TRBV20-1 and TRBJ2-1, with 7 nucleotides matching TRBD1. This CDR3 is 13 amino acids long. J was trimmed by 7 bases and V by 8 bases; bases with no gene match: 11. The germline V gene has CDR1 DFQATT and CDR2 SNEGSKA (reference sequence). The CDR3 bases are TGCAGTTCGAGGGGGCAGGGAAGGAATGAGCAGTTCTTC. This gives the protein CSSRGQGRNEQFF.

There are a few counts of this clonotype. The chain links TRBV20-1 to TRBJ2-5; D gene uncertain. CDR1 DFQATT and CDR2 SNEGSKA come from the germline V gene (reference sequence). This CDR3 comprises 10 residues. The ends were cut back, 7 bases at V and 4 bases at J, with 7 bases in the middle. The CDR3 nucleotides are TGCAGTGTTTGGGGAGAGACCCAGTACTTC. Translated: CSVWGETQYF.

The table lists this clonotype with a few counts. The CDR3 reads CASSPRDYGVTQYF. As DNA, the CDR3 is TGTGCCAGCAGCCCCCGGGACTACGGTGTTACGCAGTATTTT. This chain uses TRBV7-8 with TRBJ2-3; 7 positions agree with TRBD2. The germline V gene has CDR1 SGHVS and CDR2 FQNEAQ. The CDR3 is made up of 14 amino acids. Germline trimming cut 5 bases from V and 8 bases from J; bases unmatched to any gene: 10.

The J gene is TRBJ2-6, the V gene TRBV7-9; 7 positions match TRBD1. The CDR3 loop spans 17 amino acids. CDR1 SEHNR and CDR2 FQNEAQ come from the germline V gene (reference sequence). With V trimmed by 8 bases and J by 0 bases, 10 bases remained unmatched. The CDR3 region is CASGRDRLSSGANVLTF. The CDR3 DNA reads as TGTGCCAGCGGAAGGGACAGACTAAGCTCTGGGGCCAACGTCCTGACTTTC.

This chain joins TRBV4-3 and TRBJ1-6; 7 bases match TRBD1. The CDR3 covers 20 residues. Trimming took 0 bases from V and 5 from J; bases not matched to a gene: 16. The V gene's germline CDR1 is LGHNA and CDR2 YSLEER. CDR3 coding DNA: TGCGCCAGCAGCCAAGATTACCCGGGACAGCTCCCTCAAAATAATTCACCCCTCCACTTT. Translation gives CASSQDYPGQLPQNNSPLHF.

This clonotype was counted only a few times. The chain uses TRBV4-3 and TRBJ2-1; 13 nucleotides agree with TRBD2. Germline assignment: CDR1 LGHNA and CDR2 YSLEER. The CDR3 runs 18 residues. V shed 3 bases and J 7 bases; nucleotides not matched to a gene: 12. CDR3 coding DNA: TGCGCCAGCAGCCATGCCGGGACTAGCGGGATGGGGAGGAATGAGCAGTTCTTC. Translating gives CASSHAGTSGMGRNEQFF.

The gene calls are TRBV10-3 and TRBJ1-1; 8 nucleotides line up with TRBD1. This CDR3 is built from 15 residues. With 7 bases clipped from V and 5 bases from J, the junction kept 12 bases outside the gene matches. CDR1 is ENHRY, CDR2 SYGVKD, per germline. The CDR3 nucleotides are TGTGCCATCAAAGAGACAGGGGCCCTCGGAACTGAAGCTTTCTTT. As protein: CAIKETGALGTEAFF.